Reported below is one T cell receptor beta chain. This clonotype was seen many times. The antigen this receptor binds is unknown. Within one base of it there is no much larger clone, and no base qualities were kept. This specimen comes from a study of CD8 T cells in ankylosing spondylitis (dated by TCRdb to 2017 to 2019). About the study as a whole: The study profiled T cell receptor beta repertoires in healthy donors and ankylosing spondylitis patients to find disease-linked TCR variants. The full study cohort comprised some 27 ankylosing spondylitis patients and 85 to 120 healthy donors. Peripheral blood samples were taken, and synovial fluid was additionally collected from ankylosing spondylitis patients. Paper-wide results and their limitations: According to the report, matched synovial fluid samples from ankylosing spondylitis patients were significantly enriched for the disease-linked clones. Blood from ankylosing spondylitis patients appeared to be characterized by a TCR beta motif composed of 7 to 9 highly homologous amino acid variants. The disease-linked clones had a CD8+ phenotype and were found at relatively low frequencies in peripheral blood. Some of the motif variants had been reported before in the synovial fluid and blood of reactive arthritis patients, a finding that suggests common disease-initiation mechanisms.

V sheds 4 bases and J sheds 5 bases, leaving 9 bases between their ends. CDR1 MDHEN and CDR2 SYDVKM were looked up in the germline V gene. Its CDR3 holds 12 amino acids, cysteine through valine. The read is trimmed to its CDR3 DNA, 36 bases read in frame from base 1. Instrument on record: Illumina HiSeq 2500. TCR beta libraries were prepared by quantitative 5'-RACE with molecular barcodes. From the authors' description of their analysis: Disease-linked TCR variants were identified with a new computational method built on a probabilistic model of VDJ rearrangement. TCRdb applied fastp at Q25 and MiXCR to the public reads, then kept only in-frame beta chains. Every CDR3 protein is listed once, alongside the most common genes and DNA of its rows. None of the V and J calls come from the authors' own analysis; TCRdb made them. The sample includes 50,000 or so distinct CDR3 sequences, with 6.5% to 8% observed a single time. The ten most abundant clones make up over 7% of the sample.

The chain joins TRBV28 to TRBJ2-7; the D gene is unclear. The clonotype was recovered from a female donor with ankylosing spondylitis or in good health (not recorded which). The sequenced sample consisted of blood, either unsorted or a sorted T cell fraction (not recorded which). The CDR3 amino acid sequence is: CASSSPRNEQYV. The DNA is TGTGCCAGCAGTTCCCCGAGAAACGAGCAGTACGTC.